Listed below are T cell receptor beta chains from one sample, sequenced in a study of shared clonotypes between healthy human individuals. The data were produced by immunoSEQ multiplex PCR, yet TCRdb's version contains in-frame clones alone and is incomplete. The sample has 2 million to 2.5 million clones, over 90% seen once; the top ten hold under 0.45%. Sequenced: naive CD4+ T cells from PBMCs. The receptors were sampled from a man in his late teens or twenties in good health. Some clones in this sample may be carry-over from other donors' samples. CDR3s include the opening cysteine and the closing phenylalanine or tryptophan. Fields, in order: D gene, J gene, clone size, V gene, CDR3 protein, CDR3 DNA. The D gene is left open where the match is weak. A clone size is listed for some rows: how often the clone was seen (once, few, many), or a class if it is expanded.

D gene: TRBD2
J gene: TRBJ2-5
clone size: -
V gene: TRBV5-4
CDR3 protein: CASSPGTSGITKTQYF
CDR3 DNA: TGTGCCAGCAGCCCAGGGACTAGCGGGATCACAAAGACCCAGTACTTC

D gene: -
J gene: TRBJ2-1
clone size: -
V gene: TRBV2
CDR3 protein: CASSVSRAANEQFF
CDR3 DNA: TGTGCCAGCAGTGTCTCTAGAGCTGCCAATGAGCAGTTCTTC

D gene: -
J gene: TRBJ2-7
clone size: -
V gene: TRBV28
CDR3 protein: CASSLGAGVSYEQYF
CDR3 DNA: TGTGCCAGCAGTCTAGGAGCGGGTGTCTCCTACGAGCAGTACTTC

D gene: -
J gene: TRBJ1-1
clone size: -
V gene: TRBV6-1
CDR3 protein: CASSVAGVTEAFF
CDR3 DNA: TGTGCCAGCAGTGTAGCGGGGGTCACTGAAGCTTTCTTT

D gene: -
J gene: TRBJ2-5
clone size: -
V gene: TRBV30
CDR3 protein: CAWSLFSETQYF
CDR3 DNA: TGTGCCTGGAGTCTCTTTAGTGAGACCCAGTACTTC

D gene: -
J gene: TRBJ2-5
clone size: few
V gene: TRBV6-1
CDR3 protein: CASSEGETQYF
CDR3 DNA: TGTGCCAGCAGTGAAGGAGAGACCCAGTACTTC

D gene: TRBD1
J gene: TRBJ1-4
clone size: -
V gene: TRBV5-1
CDR3 protein: CASSQTGTNEKLFF
CDR3 DNA: TGCGCCAGCAGCCAGACAGGGACTAATGAAAAACTGTTTTTT

D gene: TRBD2
J gene: TRBJ2-1
clone size: once
V gene: TRBV11-2
CDR3 protein: CASSFGLAGTRGGNEQFF
CDR3 DNA: TGTGCCAGCAGCTTCGGACTAGCGGGTACACGGGGGGGAAATGAGCAGTTCTTC

D gene: -
J gene: TRBJ1-1
clone size: -
V gene: TRBV9
CDR3 protein: CASSANDNTEAFF
CDR3 DNA: TGTGCCAGCAGCGCCAATGATAACACTGAAGCTTTCTTT

D gene: -
J gene: TRBJ2-1
clone size: -
V gene: TRBV10-1
CDR3 protein: CASSPTSSTYNEQFF
CDR3 DNA: TGCGCCAGCAGCCCCACTAGCAGCACCTACAATGAGCAGTTCTTC

D gene: TRBD2
J gene: TRBJ2-7
clone size: -
V gene: TRBV4-2
CDR3 protein: CASSQVAGALAGGLYEQYF
CDR3 DNA: TGTGCCAGCAGCCAAGTCGCGGGGGCTCTAGCGGGAGGACTCTACGAGCAGTACTTC

D gene: -
J gene: TRBJ1-2
clone size: -
V gene: TRBV28
CDR3 protein: CASSLKALRGYTF
CDR3 DNA: TGTGCCAGCAGTTTGAAGGCACTGAGGGGCTACACCTTC

D gene: -
J gene: TRBJ1-1
clone size: -
V gene: TRBV7-3
CDR3 protein: CASSLSYRRGNTEAFF
CDR3 DNA: TGTGCCAGCAGCTTATCTTATCGGAGGGGGAACACTGAAGCTTTCTTT

D gene: TRBD2
J gene: TRBJ2-2
clone size: -
V gene: TRBV10-2
CDR3 protein: CAGRTSGNTGELFF
CDR3 DNA: TGCGCCGGAAGGACTAGCGGTAACACCGGGGAGCTGTTTTTT

D gene: -
J gene: TRBJ1-1
clone size: -
V gene: TRBV2
CDR3 protein: CASSEERGTNTEAFF
CDR3 DNA: TGTGCCAGCAGTGAGGAGAGGGGAACGAACACTGAAGCTTTCTTT

D gene: -
J gene: TRBJ2-2
clone size: -
V gene: TRBV6-6
CDR3 protein: CASSYVGELFF
CDR3 DNA: TGTGCCAGCAGTTACGTAGGGGAGCTGTTTTTT

D gene: TRBD2
J gene: TRBJ2-3
clone size: -
V gene: TRBV19
CDR3 protein: CASSILAGGQASTDTQYF
CDR3 DNA: TGTGCCAGTAGTATTCTTGCGGGAGGACAAGCTAGCACAGATACGCAGTATTTT

D gene: -
J gene: TRBJ2-1
clone size: -
V gene: TRBV18
CDR3 protein: CASSPGILYNEQFF
CDR3 DNA: TGTGCCAGCTCACCAGGGATTTTATACAATGAGCAGTTCTTC

D gene: -
J gene: TRBJ2-5
clone size: -
V gene: TRBV6-6
CDR3 protein: CASSYSGGQETQYF
CDR3 DNA: TGTGCCAGCAGTTACTCTGGGGGTCAAGAGACCCAGTACTTC

D gene: TRBD1
J gene: TRBJ1-5
clone size: -
V gene: TRBV30
CDR3 protein: CAWGQGLNSNQPQHF
CDR3 DNA: TGTGCCTGGGGACAGGGGCTTAATAGCAATCAGCCCCAGCATTTT

D gene: TRBD1
J gene: TRBJ1-5
clone size: -
V gene: TRBV5-8
CDR3 protein: CASSLLGDSYSNQPQHF
CDR3 DNA: TGTGCCAGCAGCTTGCTGGGGGACAGCTATAGCAATCAGCCCCAGCATTTT

D gene: TRBD1
J gene: TRBJ2-2
clone size: -
V gene: TRBV2
CDR3 protein: CASSGTGARVTGELFF
CDR3 DNA: TGTGCCAGCAGTGGCACAGGGGCGCGGGTCACCGGGGAGCTGTTTTTT

D gene: -
J gene: TRBJ2-3
clone size: -
V gene: TRBV28
CDR3 protein: CASRVTTDTQYF
CDR3 DNA: TGTGCCAGCAGGGTAACCACAGATACGCAGTATTTT

D gene: -
J gene: TRBJ2-1
clone size: -
V gene: TRBV5-1
CDR3 protein: CASSQGMGNEQFF
CDR3 DNA: TGCGCCAGCAGCCAGGGAATGGGTAATGAGCAGTTCTTC

D gene: TRBD1
J gene: TRBJ2-7
clone size: -
V gene: TRBV28
CDR3 protein: CASSSRQGPFAEQYF
CDR3 DNA: TGTGCCAGCAGTTCCCGACAGGGCCCCTTCGCCGAGCAGTACTTC

D gene: -
J gene: TRBJ2-5
clone size: once
V gene: TRBV11-2
CDR3 protein: CASSLDPFRFSEETQYF
CDR3 DNA: TGTGCCAGCAGCTTAGATCCGTTTAGGTTCAGTGAAGAGACCCAGTACTTC

D gene: -
J gene: TRBJ1-5
clone size: few
V gene: TRBV9
CDR3 protein: CASSVDGGNQPQHF
CDR3 DNA: TGTGCCAGCAGCGTAGATGGGGGCAATCAGCCCCAGCATTTT

D gene: -
J gene: TRBJ2-1
clone size: -
V gene: TRBV29-1
CDR3 protein: CSVCRGNEQFF
CDR3 DNA: TGCAGCGTTTGTAGGGGCAATGAGCAGTTCTTC

D gene: -
J gene: TRBJ2-2
clone size: -
V gene: TRBV7-3
CDR3 protein: CASSLAGLHTGELFF
CDR3 DNA: TGTGCCAGCAGCTTAGCGGGACTCCACACCGGGGAGCTGTTTTTT

D gene: -
J gene: TRBJ2-6
clone size: -
V gene: TRBV5-6
CDR3 protein: CASSLARDSGANVLTF
CDR3 DNA: TGTGCCAGCAGCTTGGCCCGGGACTCTGGGGCCAACGTCCTGACTTTC

D gene: -
J gene: TRBJ1-5
clone size: -
V gene: TRBV15
CDR3 protein: CATSRGGAGLGNQPQHF
CDR3 DNA: TGTGCCACCAGCAGAGGAGGGGCAGGGCTCGGCAATCAGCCCCAGCATTTT

D gene: -
J gene: TRBJ2-3
clone size: -
V gene: TRBV4-1
CDR3 protein: CASSQDTDTQYF
CDR3 DNA: TGCGCCAGCAGCCAGGACACAGATACGCAGTATTTT

D gene: -
J gene: TRBJ2-1
clone size: -
V gene: TRBV28
CDR3 protein: CASMVFQGYRPSYNEQFF
CDR3 DNA: TGTGCCAGCATGGTCTTCCAGGGGTACAGACCTTCCTACAATGAGCAGTTCTTC

D gene: -
J gene: TRBJ1-1
clone size: -
V gene: TRBV7-2
CDR3 protein: CASSLGRNTEAFF
CDR3 DNA: TGTGCCAGCAGCTTAGGCCGGAACACTGAAGCTTTCTTT

D gene: -
J gene: TRBJ1-1
clone size: -
V gene: TRBV5-1
CDR3 protein: CASSLAQGNTEAFF
CDR3 DNA: TGCGCCAGCAGCTTGGCTCAGGGGAACACTGAAGCTTTCTTT

D gene: -
J gene: TRBJ2-2
clone size: -
V gene: TRBV6-6
CDR3 protein: CASSYGQASGELFF
CDR3 DNA: TGTGCCAGCAGTTACGGGCAGGCCTCCGGGGAGCTGTTTTTT

D gene: TRBD1
J gene: TRBJ1-2
clone size: -
V gene: TRBV30
CDR3 protein: CAWTKTGGDGYTF
CDR3 DNA: TGTGCCTGGACCAAAACAGGGGGCGATGGCTACACCTTC

D gene: -
J gene: TRBJ2-7
clone size: -
V gene: TRBV5-6
CDR3 protein: CASSLGGPDRQYF
CDR3 DNA: TGTGCCAGCAGCTTGGGCGGACCTGACAGGCAGTACTTC

D gene: -
J gene: TRBJ1-2
clone size: few
V gene: TRBV5-1
CDR3 protein: CASSLDPGSGGYTF
CDR3 DNA: TGCGCCAGCAGCTTGGATCCGGGCTCCGGCGGCTACACCTTC

D gene: -
J gene: TRBJ2-7
clone size: -
V gene: TRBV20-1
CDR3 protein: CSANRLYEQYF
CDR3 DNA: TGCAGTGCTAACCGCCTCTACGAGCAGTACTTC

D gene: -
J gene: TRBJ1-5
clone size: -
V gene: TRBV5-4
CDR3 protein: CASSLGGGNQPQHF
CDR3 DNA: TGTGCCAGCAGCTTAGGCGGAGGCAATCAGCCCCAGCATTTT